This T cell receptor (beta chain) derives from a study of human thymus T cells. The CDR3 is 14 amino acids. Germline assignment: CDR1 KGHSH and CDR2 LQKENI. Trimming removed 2 bases at V and 0 bases at J, with 7 bases between. Only four of the eight donors provided an approximately 0.5-1 mL blood sample. Libraries were prepared by immunoSEQ multiplex PCR; TCRdb keeps only in-frame clonotypes and omits some of them. The sample contains some 46,000 clones, just under 95% of which appear only once. The chain has TRBV18 and TRBJ2-5; D is uncertain. The source of this sequence is a girl less than two years old with a congenital heart defect but otherwise immunologically healthy. Source material: blood. The CDR3 reads CASSPMVYQETQYF. The CDR3 nucleotides read TGTGCCAGCTCACCAATGGTGTACCAAGAGACCCAGTACTTC.